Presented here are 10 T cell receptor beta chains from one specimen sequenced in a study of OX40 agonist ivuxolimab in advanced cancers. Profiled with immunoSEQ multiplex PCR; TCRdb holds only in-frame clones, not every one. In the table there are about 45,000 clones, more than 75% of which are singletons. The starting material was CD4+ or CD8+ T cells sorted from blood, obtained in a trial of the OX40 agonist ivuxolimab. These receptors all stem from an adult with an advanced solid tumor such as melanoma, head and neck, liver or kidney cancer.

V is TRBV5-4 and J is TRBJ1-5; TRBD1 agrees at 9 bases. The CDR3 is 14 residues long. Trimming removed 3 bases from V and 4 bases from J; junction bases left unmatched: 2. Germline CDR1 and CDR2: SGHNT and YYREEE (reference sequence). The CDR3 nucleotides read TGTGCCAGCAGCTGGGGGACAGGGAATCAGCCCCAGCATTTT. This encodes CASSWGTGNQPQHF.

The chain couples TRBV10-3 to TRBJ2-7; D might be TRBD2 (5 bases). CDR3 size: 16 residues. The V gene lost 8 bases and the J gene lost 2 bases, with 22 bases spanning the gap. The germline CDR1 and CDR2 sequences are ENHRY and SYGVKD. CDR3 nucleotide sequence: TGTGCCATCCAAGAGGGTGGCAACGATAGCCCCTACGAGCAGTACTTC. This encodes CAIQEGGNDSPYEQYF.

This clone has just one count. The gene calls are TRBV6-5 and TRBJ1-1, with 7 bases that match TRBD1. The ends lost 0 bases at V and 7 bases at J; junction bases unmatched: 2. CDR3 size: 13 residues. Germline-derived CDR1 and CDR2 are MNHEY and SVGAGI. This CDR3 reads CASSYSTGNEAFF. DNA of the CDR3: TGTGCCAGCAGTTACTCGACAGGGAATGAAGCTTTCTTT.

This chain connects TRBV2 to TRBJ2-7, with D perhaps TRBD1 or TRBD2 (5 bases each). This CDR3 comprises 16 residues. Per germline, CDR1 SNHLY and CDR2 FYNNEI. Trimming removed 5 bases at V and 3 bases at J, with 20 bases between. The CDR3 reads CASSFPLRVEDYEQYF. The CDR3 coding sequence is TGTGCCAGCAGTTTCCCCCTCAGGGTGGAGGACTACGAGCAGTACTTC.

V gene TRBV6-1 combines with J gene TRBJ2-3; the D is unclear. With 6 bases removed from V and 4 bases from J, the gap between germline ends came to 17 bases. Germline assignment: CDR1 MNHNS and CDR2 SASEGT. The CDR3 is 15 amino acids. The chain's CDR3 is CASSPVRVGADTQYF. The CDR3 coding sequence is TGTGCCAGCAGCCCGGTCCGGGTTGGGGCAGATACGCAGTATTTT.

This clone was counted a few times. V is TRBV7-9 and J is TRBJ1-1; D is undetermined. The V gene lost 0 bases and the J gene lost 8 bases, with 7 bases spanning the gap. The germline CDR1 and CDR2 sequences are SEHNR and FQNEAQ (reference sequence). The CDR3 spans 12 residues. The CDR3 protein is CASSLARKEAFF. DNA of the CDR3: TGTGCCAGCAGCTTAGCGCGGAAAGAAGCTTTCTTT.

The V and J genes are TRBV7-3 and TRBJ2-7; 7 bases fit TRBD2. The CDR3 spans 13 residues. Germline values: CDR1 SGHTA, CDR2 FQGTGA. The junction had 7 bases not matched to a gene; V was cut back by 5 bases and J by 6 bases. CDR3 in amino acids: CASSPGLDGEQYF. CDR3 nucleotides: TGTGCCAGCAGCCCCGGACTAGATGGCGAGCAGTACTTC. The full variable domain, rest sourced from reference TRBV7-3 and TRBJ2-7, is GAGVSQTPSNKVTEKGKYVELRCDPISGHTALYWYRQSLGQGPEFLIYFQGTGAADDSGLPNDRFFAVRPEGSVSTLKIQRTERGDSAVYLCASSPGLDGEQYFGPGTRLTVT.

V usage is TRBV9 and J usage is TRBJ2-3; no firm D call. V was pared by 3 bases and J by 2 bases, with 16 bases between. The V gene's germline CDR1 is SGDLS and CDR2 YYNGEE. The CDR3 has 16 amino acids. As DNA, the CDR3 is TGTGCCAGCAGCGAGGGTGGTTGGTCGGACACAGATACGCAGTATTTT. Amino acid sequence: CASSEGGWSDTDTQYF.

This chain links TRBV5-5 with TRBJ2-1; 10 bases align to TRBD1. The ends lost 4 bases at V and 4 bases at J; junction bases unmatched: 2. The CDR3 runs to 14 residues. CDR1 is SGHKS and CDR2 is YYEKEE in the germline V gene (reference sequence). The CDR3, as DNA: TGTGCCAGCAGCCCGGGACAGGGGTACAATGAGCAGTTCTTC. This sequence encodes CASSPGQGYNEQFF.

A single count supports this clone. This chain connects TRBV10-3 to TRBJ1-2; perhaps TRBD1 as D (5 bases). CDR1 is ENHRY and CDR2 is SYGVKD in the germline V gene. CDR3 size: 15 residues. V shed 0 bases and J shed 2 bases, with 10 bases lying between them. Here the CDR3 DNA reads TGTGCCATCAGTGAGTCTATAGACAGCAACTATGGCTACACCTTC. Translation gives CAISESIDSNYGYTF.